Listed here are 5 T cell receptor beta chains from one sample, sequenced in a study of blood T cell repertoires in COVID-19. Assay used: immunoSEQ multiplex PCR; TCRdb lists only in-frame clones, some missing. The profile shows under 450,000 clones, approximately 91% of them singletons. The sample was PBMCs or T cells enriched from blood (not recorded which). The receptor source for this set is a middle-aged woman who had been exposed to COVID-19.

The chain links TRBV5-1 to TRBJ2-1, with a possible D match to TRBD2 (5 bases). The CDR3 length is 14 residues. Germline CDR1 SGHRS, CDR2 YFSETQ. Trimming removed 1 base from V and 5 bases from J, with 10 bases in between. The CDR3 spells CASSLSGLHNEQFF. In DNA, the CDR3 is TGCGCCAGCAGCTTGTCAGGACTCCACAATGAGCAGTTCTTC. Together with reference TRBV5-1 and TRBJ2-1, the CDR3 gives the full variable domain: KAGVTQTPRYLIKTRGQQVTLSCSPISGHRSVSWYQQTPGQGLQFLFEYFSETQRNKGNFPGRFSGRQFSNSRSEMNVSTLELGDSALYLCASSLSGLHNEQFFGPGTRLTVL.

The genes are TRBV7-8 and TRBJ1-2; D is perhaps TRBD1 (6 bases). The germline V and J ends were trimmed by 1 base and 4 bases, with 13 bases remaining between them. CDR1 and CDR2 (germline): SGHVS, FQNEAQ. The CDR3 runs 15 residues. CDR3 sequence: CASSLEPGAIYGYTF. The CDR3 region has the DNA TGTGCCAGCAGCTTAGAACCAGGGGCGATCTATGGCTACACCTTC. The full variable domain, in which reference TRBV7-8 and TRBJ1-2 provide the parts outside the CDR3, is GAGVSQSPRYKVAKRGQDVALRCDPISGHVSLFWYQQALGQGPEFLTYFQNEAQLDKSGLPSDRFFAERPEGSVSTLKIQRTQQEDSAVYLCASSLEPGAIYGYTFGSGTRLTVV.

This chain's CDR3 is CASTWLVAGNQPQHF. As DNA, the CDR3 is TGTGCCAGTACCTGGTTGGTGGCGGGTAATCAGCCCCAGCATTTT. This rearrangement joins TRBV19 to TRBJ1-5; D not resolved. Trimming removed 7 bases at V and 4 bases at J, with 17 bases between. This CDR3 has 15 residues. The germline CDR1 and CDR2 sequences are LNHDA and SQIVND (reference sequence).

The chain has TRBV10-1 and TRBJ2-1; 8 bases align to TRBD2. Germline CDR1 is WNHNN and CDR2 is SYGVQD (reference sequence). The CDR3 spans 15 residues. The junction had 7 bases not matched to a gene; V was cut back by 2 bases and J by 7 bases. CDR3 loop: CASSEGSGRGNEQFF. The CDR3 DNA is TGCGCCAGCAGTGAGGGGAGCGGGAGAGGGAATGAGCAGTTCTTC.

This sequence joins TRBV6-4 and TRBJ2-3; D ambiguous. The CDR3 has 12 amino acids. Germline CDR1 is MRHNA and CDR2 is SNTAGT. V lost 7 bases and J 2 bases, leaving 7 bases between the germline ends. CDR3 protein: CASMSFTDTQYF. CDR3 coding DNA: TGTGCCAGCATGAGCTTCACAGATACGCAGTATTTT.